This T cell receptor (beta chain) comes out of a study of shared clonotypes between healthy human individuals (dated by TCRdb to the early 2020s). Regarding the research as a whole: A few men and a couple of women, aged 18 to 49 years, made up the cohort. Blood TCR repertoires of several healthy adults were deeply sequenced to estimate repertoire size and the extent of clonotype sharing between individuals. Different laboratories and diverse techniques were used to prepare libraries and sequence TCR repertoires, to increase sequencing depth and limit assay-specific biases. Leukapheresis yielded between about 0.85 and 10 billion PBMCs per donor.

Using the deep immunoSEQ assay, TCR CDR3 regions were amplified from genomic DNA by multiplex PCR. For each cell subset, the extracted genomic DNA was distributed evenly across all wells of several immunoSEQ 96-well plates, and each plate served as one replicate. For unsorted PBMC, 250 to 300 ng genomic DNA, equal to 25,000 to 35,000 T cell genomes, was loaded into each replicate PCR. Ten immunoSEQ deep assay plates were used to sequence unsorted PBMC genomic DNA. Purified libraries were quantified with a Qubit 3.0 fluorometer, sized on a Bioanalyzer 2100, and re-quantified with the KAPA Library Quantification kit. Every immunoSEQ 96-well plate was sequenced on a separate single-read 150-cycle Illumina NextSeq 550 flow cell. Per the source publication's procedure: Because only junctional sequences without quality scores were contained in the immunoSEQ output, filtering matching that applied to full-length reads could not be performed. To assign V/J genes and CDR3, sequences were annotated against IMGT germline references using PyIR, a Python wrapper for IgBLAST v1.9. Reads were removed for weak V/J assignments (E-value above 1e-6), missing CDR3, stop codons, out-of-frame junctions, or ambiguous translated residues. V3J clonotypes were defined by identical inferred V gene, J gene, and CDR3 amino acid sequence. The percentage overlap between two repertoires was calculated by dividing the number of shared unique clonotypes by the size of the smaller repertoire. Three approaches were used to assess repertoire richness: RTK rarefaction, the Chao1 estimator, and Recon v2.1 estimates of unobserved clonotypes. What TCRdb holds here is the immuneACCESS table cut down to in-frame rearrangements. Part of the clones is not present; checked against another copy, under half of the missing clones reflect an unresolved V gene, and the others are unexplained. The DNA was the basis for D and trimming; V, J and clone size are from that table. Within this sample are about 490,000 clones, with almost 80% of them counted one time only. More than 10% of the sample is in the top ten clones.

Of note for this clone: No antigen is known for it. No clone much larger than this one lies a single base away; base qualities are absent.

The donors were healthy, HIV-negative adults with no recently reported acute infections or vaccinations. Every donor was a Caucasian adult living in Nashville, Tennessee, USA. For unsorted samples, approximately 81 million PBMCs were counted, and genomic DNA was extracted using the QIAamp DNA Blood Mini kit. After blood collection by leukapheresis, PBMCs were isolated using Ficoll-Histopaque density gradient centrifugation and then cryopreserved in the vapor phase of liquid nitrogen. The paper's findings and limits, for the study overall: Pairwise subsampling led to the expectation that sequencing depth would affect the degree of clonotype sharing among donors. Only blood was sampled, and tissue TCR repertoires likely differ from those in blood. The small number of donors limited the genetic and exposure-history diversity represented.

CDR1 and CDR2, looked up from the germline V gene (reference sequence), are GTSNPN and SVGIG. V is shortened by 0 bases, J by 5 bases, and the region joining them spans 12 bases. The CDR3 covers 14 residues, taking in both the cysteine and the phenylalanine. Only CDR3 DNA is held: 42 bases, read in frame from base 1. Sequenced input: PBMCs. This TCR came from a woman between 40 and 50 years old in good health. Some clones in this sample may be carry-over from other donors' samples. The rearrangement combines TRBV30 with TRBJ2-3; no D segment can be confidently identified. The CDR3 reads as follows: CAWSVGTKGDTQYF. The nucleotides are TGTGCCTGGAGTGTGGGCACCAAAGGAGATACGCAGTATTTT.